These 9 T cell receptor beta chains came from one sample sequenced in a study of cytomegalovirus exposure and HLA in healthy donors (dated by TCRdb to about 2017). The library was generated by the immunoSEQ multiplex PCR assay. The multiplex PCR relied on a mix of 60 forward primers for TCR Vbeta segments and 13 reverse primers for TCR Jbeta segments. What TCRdb holds here is the immuneACCESS table cut down to in-frame rearrangements. Part of the clones is not present; checked against another copy, under half of the missing clones reflect an unresolved V gene, and the others are unexplained. The sample includes approximately 280,000 clones, with just over 85% observed a single time. The top ten clones comprise around 4.2% of the sample. Sequences were obtained from PBMCs. The receptors shown here come from a man in his forties in good health and CMV-seropositive.

The rearrangement joins TRBV7-9 to TRBJ2-7; TRBD2 might be the D (5 bases). The CDR3 contains 15 residues. Germline V gene data show CDR1 as SEHNR and CDR2 as FQNEAQ (reference sequence). Trimming removed 1 base from V and 5 bases from J, with 15 bases in between. CDR3 in amino acids: CASSLGGGRRHEQYF. In DNA form, the CDR3 reads TGTGCCAGCAGCTTAGGAGGTGGGAGACGCCACGAGCAGTACTTC.

This clone was seen just once. The chain carries TRBV7-6 and TRBJ1-2, with TRBD1 as a possible D gene (5 bases). Germline CDR1 is SGHVS and CDR2 is FNYEAQ. V lost 5 bases, J lost 4 bases, and 17 bases lay in between. This CDR3 is 15 amino acids long. The DNA for the CDR3 is TGTGCCAGCAGCAATAGGAGGGGAAGGGGCTATGGCTACACCTTC. It is translated as CASSNRRGRGYGYTF.

The rearrangement links TRBV27 to TRBJ2-1; 8 positions agree with TRBD2. CDR1 is MNHEY and CDR2 is SMNVEV in the germline V gene (reference sequence). The CDR3 totals 14 residues. J lost 3 bases, V lost 7 bases, and 5 bases had no gene match. The CDR3, as DNA: TGTGCCAGCACCCGACTAGCGAACTACAATGAGCAGTTCTTC. Amino acids: CASTRLANYNEQFF.

The rearrangement uses TRBV5-6 and TRBJ2-5; TRBD2 matches at 14 bases. V lost 4 bases and J lost 7; bases outside the gene matches: 9. This CDR3 has 16 amino acids. The V gene's germline CDR1 is SGHDT and CDR2 YYEEEE. DNA for the CDR3: TGTGCCAGCAGCCCCGGGACTAGCGGGAGCAGGGGGACCCAGTACTTC. It translates to CASSPGTSGSRGTQYF. Full variable domain (remainder filled in from reference TRBV5-6 and TRBJ2-5): DAGVTQSPTHLIKTRGQQVTLRCSPKSGHDTVSWYQQALGQGPQFIFQYYEEEERQRGNFPDRFSGHQFPNYSSELNVNALLLGDSALYLCASSPGTSGSRGTQYFGPGTRLLVL.

J is TRBJ1-1 and V is TRBV5-1, with TRBD1 matching 7 bases. Germline V gene lookup returns CDR1 SGHRS and CDR2 YFSETQ. The CDR3 runs to 15 residues. The ends lost 4 bases at V and 5 bases at J; junction bases unmatched: 11. CDR3 loop: CASSLRTGYETEAFF. CDR3 DNA sequence: TGCGCCAGCAGCCTCCGGACAGGCTACGAGACTGAAGCTTTCTTT.

This CDR3 reads CASSLAWTSGSSNTGELFF. The DNA for the CDR3 is TGTGCCAGCAGCTTAGCATGGACTAGCGGGAGCTCAAACACCGGGGAGCTGTTTTTT. The rearrangement uses TRBV7-8 and TRBJ2-2, with TRBD2 matching 13 bases. V dropped 0 bases and J dropped 2; count of bases not matched to a gene: 6. This CDR3 comprises 19 residues. Germline CDR1 and CDR2: SGHVS and FQNEAQ.

The V call is TRBV4-1, the J call TRBJ2-5; D perhaps matches TRBD2 (6 bases). The closer fit of TRBJ2-7 to the DNA end suggests the J call may be wrong. This CDR3 contains 14 residues. CDR1 and CDR2 from the germline V gene are MGHRA and YSYEKL. The CDR3 protein is CASSQVPGEYEQYF. CDR3 coding DNA: TGCGCCAGCAGCCAAGTCCCGGGAGAGTACGAGCAGTACTTC.

J is TRBJ2-7 and V is TRBV7-8; TRBD2 matches 15 bases. The CDR3 sequence is 18 residues long. Losses at the gene ends were 3 bases for V and 3 bases for J; bases not matched to a gene: 9. Germline assignment: CDR1 SGHVS and CDR2 FQNEAQ. For the CDR3, the DNA is TGTGCCAGCAGCTTGGGACTAGCGGGAGGACTCGGGCACTACGAGCAGTACTTC. Its translation: CASSLGLAGGLGHYEQYF.

This clone was observed a few times. The chain has TRBV28 and TRBJ1-1; D might be TRBD1 (5 bases). The CDR3 is 17 amino acids. With 6 bases removed from V and 0 bases from J, the gap between germline ends came to 20 bases. Germline V lookup: CDR1 MDHEN, CDR2 SYDVKM. This chain's CDR3 is CASSRGTPSGMNTEAFF. The CDR3 region has the DNA TGTGCCAGCAGCCGAGGGACTCCCTCCGGGATGAACACTGAAGCTTTCTTT. The complete variable domain, with remaining parts taken from reference TRBV28 and TRBJ1-1, reads DVKVTQSSRYLVKRTGEKVFLECVQDMDHENMFWYRQDPGLGLRLIYFSYDVKMKEKGDIPEGYSVSREKKERFSLILESASTNQTSMYLCASSRGTPSGMNTEAFFGQGTRLTVV.